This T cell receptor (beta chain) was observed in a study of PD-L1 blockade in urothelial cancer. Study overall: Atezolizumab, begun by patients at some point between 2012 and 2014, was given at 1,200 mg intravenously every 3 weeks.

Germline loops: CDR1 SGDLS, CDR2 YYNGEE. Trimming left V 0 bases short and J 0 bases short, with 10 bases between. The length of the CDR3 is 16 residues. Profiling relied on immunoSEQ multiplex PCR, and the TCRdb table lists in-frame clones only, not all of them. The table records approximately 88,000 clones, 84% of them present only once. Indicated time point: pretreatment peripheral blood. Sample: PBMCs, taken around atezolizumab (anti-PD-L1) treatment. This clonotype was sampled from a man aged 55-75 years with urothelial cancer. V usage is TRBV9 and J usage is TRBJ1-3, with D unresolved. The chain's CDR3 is CASSVDAGSSGNTIYF. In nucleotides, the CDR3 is TGTGCCAGCAGCGTAGACGCAGGAAGCTCTGGAAACACCATATATTTT.